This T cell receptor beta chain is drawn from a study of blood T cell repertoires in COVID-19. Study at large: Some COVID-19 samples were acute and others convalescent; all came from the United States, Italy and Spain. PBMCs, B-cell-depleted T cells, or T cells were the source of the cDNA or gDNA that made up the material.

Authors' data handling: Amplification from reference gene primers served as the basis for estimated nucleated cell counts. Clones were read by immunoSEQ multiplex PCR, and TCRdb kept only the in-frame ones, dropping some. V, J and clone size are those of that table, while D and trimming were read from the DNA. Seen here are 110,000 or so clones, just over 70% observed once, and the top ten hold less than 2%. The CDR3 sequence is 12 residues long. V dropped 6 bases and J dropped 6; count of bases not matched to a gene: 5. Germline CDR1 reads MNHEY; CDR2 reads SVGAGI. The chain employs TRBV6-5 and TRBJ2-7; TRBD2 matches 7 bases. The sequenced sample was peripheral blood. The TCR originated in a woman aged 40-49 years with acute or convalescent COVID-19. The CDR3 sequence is CASSLPGGEQYF. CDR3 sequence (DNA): TGTGCCAGCAGCTTACCGGGAGGCGAGCAGTACTTC.